The 6 T cell receptor beta chains below were found in one sample sequenced in a study of cytomegalovirus exposure and HLA in healthy donors. With 60 Vbeta and 13 Jbeta primers, the PCR was carried out. Assay used: immunoSEQ multiplex PCR; TCRdb lists only in-frame clones, some missing. The data show 200,000 or so clones, roughly four fifths seen once. The sample taken for sequencing was PBMCs. The source is a woman in her 50s in good health and CMV-seropositive.

The chain has TRBV7-2 and TRBJ2-5; 7 nucleotides line up with TRBD2. The length of the CDR3 is 16 residues. The V gene end was trimmed by 1 base and the J gene end by 2 bases; junction bases not matched to a gene: 7. CDR1 is SGHTA and CDR2 is FQGNSA in the germline V gene. Here the CDR3 reads CASSLEGRTRQETQYF. The CDR3 DNA sequence: TGTGCCAGCAGCTTAGAAGGGAGGACTAGACAAGAGACCCAGTACTTC.

This clone showed up just a few times. The CDR3 region is CASSRGYYEQYF. CDR3 nucleotide sequence: TGTGCCAGCAGCCGGGGATACTACGAGCAGTACTTC. The chain is built from TRBV6-1 and TRBJ2-7; possibly TRBD2 for D (5 bases). V lost 6 bases, J lost 3 bases, and 9 bases lay in between. Germline CDR1 MNHNS, CDR2 SASEGT. The CDR3 loop spans 12 amino acids.

The chain recombines TRBV10-3 with TRBJ1-2; 8 bases are a match to TRBD1. Germline V gene lookup returns CDR1 ENHRY and CDR2 SYGVKD. V lost 2 bases and J lost 8; bases outside the gene matches: 10. This CDR3 comprises 15 residues. The CDR3, as DNA: TGTGCCATCAGTGAGAGACCTCAGGGGGCGCCCGGCTACACCTTC. The encoded protein is CAISERPQGAPGYTF.

The chain recombines TRBV6-5 with TRBJ1-1, with 9 bases aligning to TRBD1. The length of the CDR3 is 14 residues. The junction had 4 bases not matched to a gene; V was cut back by 7 bases and J by 1 base. CDR1 MNHEY and CDR2 SVGAGI come from the germline V gene. The CDR3 region has the DNA TGTGCCAGCATCGGACAGGGGTGGAACACTGAAGCTTTCTTT. Translating it yields CASIGQGWNTEAFF.

This sequence joins TRBV5-1 and TRBJ2-3, with 8 bases fitting TRBD1. V gave up 4 bases and J gave up 6 bases; unmatched junction bases: 16. Germline V CDR1 and CDR2: SGHRS, YFSETQ. This CDR3 has 17 amino acids. This CDR3 is CASSPRSGGNIGDTQYF. As DNA, the CDR3 is TGCGCCAGCAGCCCTCGGTCAGGGGGCAATATTGGTGATACGCAGTATTTT.

The chain uses TRBV10-3 and TRBJ1-2, with a possible D match to TRBD1 (5 bases). CDR1 is ENHRY and CDR2 is SYGVKD in the germline V gene. V was trimmed by 4 bases and J by 3 bases, leaving 9 bases between them. CDR3 length: 13 residues. The DNA of the CDR3 is TGTGCCATCAGTGTAACGGGGGACTATGGCTACACCTTC. Amino acids: CAISVTGDYGYTF.